Below are 13 T cell receptor beta chains sequenced from a single sample in a study of identical twins (dated by TCRdb to the mid-2010s). Preparation of the library involved 5' RACE. Sequencing instrument: Illumina HiSeq 2000. The raw public data were reprocessed by TCRdb itself: fastp quality trimming at Q25, MiXCR clonotype calling, in-frame beta chains only. Each entry is one CDR3 protein sequence, shown with its most common DNA and genes. The sample has 200,000 to 250,000 distinct CDR3 sequences on record, around 6.6% of them singletons. The ten biggest clones cover about 3.6% of the sample. The sample was also linked to a second study, of yellow fever vaccine responses in identical twins.

Sample: memory (CD45RO+) T cells sorted from blood. According to the study, the label for this sample's cell subset or site signals: CD45RO+ enriched T cells. These receptors came from a woman younger than 35 in good health.

This clonotype was recorded many times. The genes are TRBV29-1 and TRBJ1-1; the D is unclear. The CDR3 consists of 13 residues. Per the germline V gene, CDR1 is SQVTM and CDR2 is ANQGSEA. Trimming cost V 8 bases and J 0 bases, with 13 bases left between them. This CDR3 reads CSFLDRLNTEAFF. CDR3 nucleotides: TGCAGCTTCCTAGACCGCCTGAACACTGAAGCTTTCTTT.

This CDR3 reads CASTDRGGSVTQYF. DNA for the CDR3: TGTGCCAGCACCGACAGGGGAGGTTCTGTGACCCAGTACTTC. The genes are TRBV25-1 and TRBJ2-5; 8 nucleotides align to TRBD1. Trimming cost V 7 bases and J 7 bases; bases outside gene matches: 11. Germline values: CDR1 MGHDK, CDR2 SYGVNS. CDR3 length equals 14 residues.

This clonotype was found many times. The chain couples TRBV5-1 to TRBJ2-2; no definite D call. There are 15 residues in the CDR3. Germline lookup yields CDR1 SGHRS and CDR2 YFSETQ. V dropped 0 bases and J dropped 2 bases, with 8 bases sitting between them. CDR3 coding DNA: TGCGCCAGCAGCTTGGTTCCCAGCAACACCGGGGAGCTGTTTTTT. This translates into CASSLVPSNTGELFF.

This clonotype was counted between two and nine times. V is TRBV20-1 and J is TRBJ2-2; TRBD2 matches at 10 bases. V lost 5 bases to trimming and J lost 6 bases; unmatched junction nucleotides: 9. The CDR3 is 15 residues long. From germline, CDR1 is DFQATT and CDR2 SNEGSKA (reference sequence). CDR3 loop: CSASAHSGRPGELFF. CDR3 in DNA: TGCAGTGCTTCGGCCCATAGCGGGAGGCCCGGGGAGCTGTTTTTT.

The chain couples TRBV6-1 to TRBJ1-2, with D maybe TRBD1 (5 bases). The V gene's germline CDR1 is MNHNS and CDR2 SASEGT. V was cut by 1 base and J by 8 bases, with 14 bases left in between. The CDR3 covers 14 residues. CDR3 region: CASSEGVFRDGYTF. Written as DNA, the CDR3 is TGTGCCAGCAGTGAAGGGGTCTTCAGGGACGGCTACACCTTC.

A few counts support this clonotype. The chain recombines TRBV5-1 with TRBJ2-1; the match to TRBD2 covers 7 bases. The CDR3 totals 16 residues. V dropped 4 bases and J dropped 4; count of bases not matched to a gene: 11. The V gene's germline CDR1 is SGHRS and CDR2 YFSETQ. The CDR3 loop reads CASSVTGSGRYNEQFF. CDR3 sequence (DNA): TGCGCCAGCAGCGTCACCGGTAGCGGGCGTTACAATGAGCAGTTCTTC.

This clonotype occurred a few times. The V call is TRBV7-2, the J call TRBJ2-7; tentative D call: TRBD1 (5 bases). Trimming removed 3 bases from V and 6 bases from J, with 9 bases in between. Germline-derived CDR1 and CDR2 are SGHTA and FQGNSA. The CDR3 extends over 12 amino acids. CDR3 in DNA: TGTGCCAGCAGCTTTGGGGCAGTCGAGCAGTACTTC. Translated: CASSFGAVEQYF.

This clonotype was seen more than once but under ten times. The chain joins TRBV20-1 to TRBJ2-7; tentative D call: TRBD1 (6 bases). V shed 7 bases and J shed 2 bases, with 18 bases lying between them. CDR1 DFQATT and CDR2 SNEGSKA come from the germline V gene (reference sequence). This CDR3 contains 14 residues. Here the CDR3 DNA reads TGCAGTGGAAGACGCGGGCAGGGGACCTACGAGCAGTACGTC. Encoded protein: CSGRRGQGTYEQYV.

The V and J genes are TRBV7-9 and TRBJ1-1, with D perhaps TRBD1 (6 bases). V gave up 0 bases and J gave up 5 bases, with 16 bases separating them. The CDR3 has 16 amino acids. The germline gives CDR1 SEHNR, CDR2 FQNEAQ (reference sequence). The CDR3 here is CASSLARNRAGTEAFF. The DNA of the CDR3 is TGTGCCAGCAGCTTAGCGCGTAACAGGGCGGGGACTGAAGCTTTCTTT.

This clonotype occurred many times. This chain connects TRBV20-1 to TRBJ1-5, with unresolved D. The V end lost 1 base, the J end lost 2 bases, and 6 bases lay between the germline ends. CDR1 is DFQATT, CDR2 SNEGSKA, per germline (reference sequence). This CDR3 region has 13 residues. CDR3 bases: TGCAGTGCTAGAGTCACAGGCAATCAGCCCCAGCATTTT. Its protein is CSARVTGNQPQHF.

The chain is built from TRBV5-6 and TRBJ2-1; 12 nucleotides align to TRBD1. V dropped 5 bases and J dropped 5; count of bases not matched to a gene: 5. This CDR3 spans 15 amino acids. CDR1 and CDR2 (germline): SGHDT, YYEEEE. This chain's CDR3 is CASRPGQGAHNEQFF. CDR3 nucleotides: TGTGCCAGCAGACCGGGACAGGGGGCCCACAATGAGCAGTTCTTC.

This clonotype has at least ten counts. The rearrangement joins TRBV14 to TRBJ2-1; D is uncertain. V gave up 0 bases and J gave up 13 bases, with 16 bases separating them. Germline V lookup: CDR1 SGHDN, CDR2 FVKESK. CDR3 size: 14 residues. This CDR3 reads CASSQDHFTMSQFF. CDR3 nucleotide sequence: TGTGCCAGCAGCCAAGATCACTTTACAATGTCTCAGTTCTTC.

This clonotype was found a few times. The chain carries TRBV2 and TRBJ1-1, with D possibly being TRBD1 (6 bases). CDR3 length: 14 amino acids. Germline-derived CDR1 and CDR2 are SNHLY and FYNNEI. V dropped 4 bases and J dropped 0 bases, with 9 bases sitting between them. The CDR3 spells CASSGNRVNTEAFF. The CDR3 DNA sequence: TGTGCCAGCAGTGGGAACAGGGTGAACACTGAAGCTTTCTTT.